The rows below give T cell receptor beta chains drawn from one sample of a study of human T cells and chemical hapten exposure. TCRdb passed the RACE reads through MiXCR, listing each CDR3 protein once. The repertoire consists of approximately 80,000 distinct CDR3 sequences, with approximately 8% occurring once and the leading ten covering about 1.6%. Sample: whole blood, taken in connection with sensitization to the hapten diphenylcyclopropenone (DPC). The receptors originated from a woman aged 25-40 years with alopecia areata. Some clones in this sample may be carry-over from other donors' samples. The CDR3 runs from the conserved cysteine through the conserved F or W. The D gene is left open where the match is weak. Clone size appears in some rows only: once, few, many, or a class for an expanded clone.

d_call: TRBD1; j_call: TRBJ2-7; v_call: TRBV6-5; clone_size: many; cdr3_aa: CASGRGTGVDEQYF; cdr3_nt: TGTGCCAGCGGCCGGGGGACAGGGGTTGACGAGCAGTACTTC
d_call: -; j_call: TRBJ1-1; v_call: TRBV4-2; clone_size: many; cdr3_aa: CASSHPGTTEAFF; cdr3_nt: TGTGCCAGCAGCCATCCGGGGACGACTGAAGCTTTCTTT
d_call: -; j_call: TRBJ2-6; v_call: TRBV30; clone_size: many; cdr3_aa: CAWDRDNTNVLTF; cdr3_nt: TGTGCCTGGGACCGGGACAACACCAACGTCCTGACTTTC
d_call: -; j_call: TRBJ2-2; v_call: TRBV18; clone_size: many; cdr3_aa: CASSPIGQNTGELFF; cdr3_nt: TGTGCCAGCTCACCAATTGGACAGAACACCGGGGAGCTGTTTTTT
d_call: -; j_call: TRBJ2-3; v_call: TRBV10-3; clone_size: -; cdr3_aa: CAIRTDTTDTQYF; cdr3_nt: TGTGCCATCCGGACAGACACCACAGATACGCAGTATTTT
d_call: -; j_call: TRBJ2-5; v_call: TRBV10-3; clone_size: many; cdr3_aa: CAISETNVTSRFETQYF; cdr3_nt: TGTGCCATCAGTGAGACAAATGTTACCTCTAGATTTGAGACCCAGTACTTC
d_call: -; j_call: TRBJ1-2; v_call: TRBV20-1; clone_size: many; cdr3_aa: CSASSWTLNYGYTF; cdr3_nt: TGCAGTGCTAGTAGTTGGACACTTAACTATGGCTACACCTTC
d_call: -; j_call: TRBJ2-3; v_call: TRBV6-5; clone_size: many; cdr3_aa: CASSYRHGPSPDTQYF; cdr3_nt: TGTGCCAGCAGTTACCGACACGGGCCCTCCCCAGATACGCAGTATTTT
d_call: -; j_call: TRBJ1-4; v_call: TRBV7-9; clone_size: few; cdr3_aa: CASSLGPGLGAEKLFF; cdr3_nt: TGTGCCAGCAGCTTAGGTCCGGGATTGGGTGCAGAAAAACTGTTTTTT
d_call: TRBD1; j_call: TRBJ1-5; v_call: TRBV6-5; clone_size: few; cdr3_aa: CASSVQGRNQPQHF; cdr3_nt: TGTGCCAGCAGTGTACAGGGGCGCAATCAGCCCCAGCATTTT
d_call: -; j_call: TRBJ2-3; v_call: TRBV30; clone_size: many; cdr3_aa: CAWSGGARDTQYF; cdr3_nt: TGTGCCTGGAGTGGGGGGGCCAGAGATACGCAGTATTTT
d_call: -; j_call: TRBJ1-6; v_call: TRBV9; clone_size: -; cdr3_aa: CASSERSGPSPLHF; cdr3_nt: TGTGCCAGCAGCGAGCGTTCAGGGCCCTCACCCCTCCACTTT
d_call: -; j_call: TRBJ2-7; v_call: TRBV20-1; clone_size: few; cdr3_aa: CSARDRSTYEQYF; cdr3_nt: TGCAGTGCTAGGGACAGAAGCACCTACGAGCAGTACTTC
d_call: TRBD1; j_call: TRBJ1-3; v_call: TRBV12-3/TRBV12-4; clone_size: many; cdr3_aa: CASGWGTASAGNTIYF; cdr3_nt: TGTGCCAGCGGGTGGGGGACAGCCTCGGCTGGAAACACCATATATTTT